A few counts support the clone carrying this T cell receptor (beta chain). The target antigen is unknown. The data were taken from a study of T-cell memory formation after mild COVID-19. As for the study in general: There were largely donor-specific TCR clusters.

It was 5'RACE with constant-segment primers that produced the TCR alpha and TCR beta cDNA libraries, which carried sample barcodes and UMIs. TCRdb fed the 5' RACE reads into MiXCR, producing one record per CDR3 protein. The repertoire holds some 190,000 distinct CDR3 sequences, with roughly 17% as singletons. Study findings and constraints: Some responding clones appeared in pre-infection memory, suggesting cross-reactive memory joined.

This receptor was obtained from an adult woman who had mild COVID-19 (a few samples of this study predate the infection). Cell type and time point are not known. The material sequenced was PBMCs or a T cell subset sorted from them (not recorded which).

CDR3 amino acids: CASSVSVAGSYEQYF. DNA for the CDR3: TGCGCCAGCAGCGTATCTGTAGCGGGCAGCTACGAGCAGTACTTC. The chain uses TRBV5-1 and TRBJ2-7; the match to TRBD2 covers 7 bases. J gave up 3 bases and V 4 bases, and 10 bases lay outside the gene matches. The CDR3 has 15 amino acids. Germline assignment: CDR1 SGHRS and CDR2 YFSETQ.